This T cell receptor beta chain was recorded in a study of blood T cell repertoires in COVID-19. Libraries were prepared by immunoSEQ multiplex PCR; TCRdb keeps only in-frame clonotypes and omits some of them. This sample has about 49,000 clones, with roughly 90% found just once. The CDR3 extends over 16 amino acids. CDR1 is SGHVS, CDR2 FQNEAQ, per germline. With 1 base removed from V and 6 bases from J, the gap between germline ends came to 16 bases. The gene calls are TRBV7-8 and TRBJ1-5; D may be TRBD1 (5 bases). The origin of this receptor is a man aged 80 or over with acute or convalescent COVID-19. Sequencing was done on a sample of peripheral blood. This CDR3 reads CASSLGVAGLGQPQHF. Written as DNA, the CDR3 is TGTGCCAGCAGCTTAGGGGTCGCGGGGCTGGGTCAGCCCCAGCATTTT.